The present T cell receptor (beta chain) was sequenced within a study of CD8+ T cells in alopecia areata. Treatment here: oral pan-JAK inhibitor, 5-10 mg twice daily. Individuals with alopecia areata gave both lesional scalp punch biopsies and peripheral blood for collection. Investigators sorted PBMCs to obtain both CD4+ and CD8+ T cells. Reverse transcription of extracted RNA yielded cDNA, which provided the sequencing template. Measured with immunoSEQ multiplex PCR; TCRdb has only the in-frame clones, and not every one. The sample consists of about 220,000 clones, more than 45% of them appearing once. Trimming pared 6 bases from V and 2 bases from J, leaving 10 bases between. The CDR3 spans 13 residues. Germline CDR1 and CDR2: MNHNS and SASEGT.

The sequence came from a human donor with alopecia areata. V is TRBV6-1 and J is TRBJ2-5; TRBD1 is a possible D gene (6 bases). The material was CD4+ T cells sorted from blood, obtained at week 4, from a patient treated with tofacitinib. CDR3 DNA sequence: TGTGCCAGCAGCAGGGGTGGACAAGAGACCCAGTACTTC. As protein: CASSRGGQETQYF.